This is a list of T cell receptor beta chains from one sample in a study of blood T cell repertoires in COVID-19. Clones were read by immunoSEQ multiplex PCR, and TCRdb kept only the in-frame ones, dropping some. The sample comprises about 280,000 clones, approximately 91% of which are singletons, and almost 9.5% rests with the top ten. The sample comprised peripheral blood. These TCRs come from a man between 18 and 35 years old with active or convalescent COVID-19. The CDR3 runs from the conserved cysteine through the conserved F or W. Each record gives: D gene, J gene, clone size, V gene, CDR3 protein, CDR3 DNA. D genes are given only for firm matches. Clone size is given for some rows only: seen once, a few or many times, or a class if the clone is expanded.

>TRBD1|TRBJ1-6|-|TRBV6-2/TRBV6-3
CASSDRDRGRSPLHF
TGTGCCAGCAGCGACCGGGACAGGGGTCGGTCACCCCTCCACTTT
>-|TRBJ2-7|-|TRBV13
CASSGGTNPDYEQYF
TGTGCCAGCAGTGGTGGGACAAACCCTGACTACGAGCAGTACTTC
>TRBD2|TRBJ2-5|-|TRBV6-5
CASTPRGGEQETQYF
TGTGCCAGCACTCCTCGCGGGGGAGAACAAGAGACCCAGTACTTC
>TRBD1|TRBJ1-2|-|TRBV10-3
CAISEETGSSYGYTF
TGTGCCATCAGTGAGGAGACAGGGAGTTCCTATGGCTACACCTTC
>-|TRBJ2-7|-|TRBV6-2/TRBV6-3
CASSFKGGVVAYEQYF
TGTGCCAGCAGTTTCAAAGGGGGGGTAGTGGCCTACGAGCAGTACTTC
>-|TRBJ1-2|-|TRBV7-2
CASSLAGDNGYTF
TGTGCCAGCAGCTTAGCGGGGGACAATGGCTACACCTTC
>TRBD1|TRBJ1-2|once|TRBV19
CASVGTGVSRGYTF
TGTGCCAGTGTGGGGACAGGGGTCTCTCGTGGCTACACCTTC
>-|TRBJ2-1|-|TRBV7-8
CASIDLGLNNEQFF
TGTGCCAGCATCGATCTGGGGCTAAACAATGAGCAGTTCTTC
>TRBD1|TRBJ1-6|-|TRBV27
CASSLWTGGPSYNSPLHF
TGTGCCAGCAGTTTATGGACAGGGGGTCCCTCCTATAATTCACCCCTCCACTTT
>TRBD1|TRBJ2-5|-|TRBV24-1
CATSPGTGVEETQYF
TGTGCCACCAGCCCCGGGACAGGGGTTGAGGAGACCCAGTACTTC
>TRBD1|TRBJ1-1|-|TRBV19
CASSKQGNSEAFF
TGTGCCAGTAGTAAACAGGGGAACTCTGAAGCTTTCTTT
>-|TRBJ1-5|-|TRBV4-1
CASSQDRGQPQHF
TGCGCCAGCAGCCAAGACCGAGGTCAGCCCCAGCATTTT
>-|TRBJ2-1|-|TRBV7-9
CASSLPLVGAGDTNEQFF
TGTGCCAGCAGCTTACCTCTGGTAGGGGCAGGGGACACCAATGAGCAGTTCTTC
>-|TRBJ2-7|-|TRBV4-3
CASSQDDAGEYEQYF
TGCGCCAGCAGCCAAGACGACGCAGGGGAATACGAGCAGTACTTC
>-|TRBJ2-7|-|TRBV5-1
CASSSPATYEQYF
TGCGCCAGCAGTAGCCCCGCAACCTACGAGCAGTACTTC
>-|TRBJ1-6|-|TRBV18
CASSPHYNSPLHF
TGTGCCAGCTCACCCCACTATAATTCACCCCTCCACTTT
>-|TRBJ2-3|-|TRBV2
CASSLRGTDTQYF
TGTGCCAGCAGTTTACGGGGGACAGATACGCAGTATTTT
>TRBD2|TRBJ2-7|-|TRBV7-9
CASSLEDWGLAYEQYF
TGTGCCAGCAGCTTAGAGGATTGGGGACTAGCGTACGAGCAGTACTTC
>TRBD2|TRBJ2-7|-|TRBV6-2/TRBV6-3
CASSLMPGGQYF
TGTGCCAGCAGTCTAATGCCGGGGGGGCAGTACTTC
>TRBD1|TRBJ1-5|-|TRBV19
CASSMTGALGQPQHF
TGTGCCAGTAGTATGACAGGGGCGTTGGGGCAGCCCCAGCATTTT
>-|TRBJ1-1|-|TRBV5-4
CASSFGSNTEAFF
TGTGCCAGCAGCTTCGGGTCGAACACTGAAGCTTTCTTT
>TRBD1|TRBJ1-5|-|TRBV18
CASSPYPPGQGPLSNQPQHF
TGTGCCAGCTCACCATACCCCCCAGGACAGGGACCTCTTAGCAATCAGCCCCAGCATTTT
>-|TRBJ1-1|-|TRBV19
CARRYRENTEAFF
TGTGCCAGGCGATACAGGGAGAACACTGAAGCTTTCTTT
>-|TRBJ1-5|-|TRBV2
CASSELGDIDQPQHF
TGTGCCAGCAGTGAGCTTGGGGACATAGATCAGCCCCAGCATTTT
>TRBD1|TRBJ2-7|-|TRBV5-6
CASSSNAQGARYF
TGTGCCAGCAGCTCGAATGCACAGGGGGCGAGGTACTTC
>-|TRBJ1-6|-|TRBV7-6
CASSLAGGSYNSPLHF
TGTGCCAGCAGCTTAGCGGGGGGCTCCTATAATTCACCCCTCCACTTT
>TRBD1|TRBJ2-2|-|TRBV19
CAIRAQGSNTGELFF
TGTGCCATTAGAGCACAGGGGTCCAACACCGGGGAGCTGTTTTTT
>-|TRBJ2-7|-|TRBV7-2
CASSLGRRVYEQYF
TGTGCCAGCAGCTTAGGCCGCAGGGTATACGAGCAGTACTTC
>TRBD2|TRBJ2-3|-|TRBV20-1
CSASPGTSGGIDTQYF
TGCAGTGCTAGTCCGGGGACTAGCGGGGGAATAGATACGCAGTATTTT
>-|TRBJ1-1|once|TRBV5-4
CASSNHRTEAFF
TGTGCCAGCAGCAACCACCGGACTGAAGCTTTCTTT
>TRBD1|TRBJ1-1|-|TRBV7-6
CAGDRANEAFF
TGTGCCGGCGACAGGGCAAATGAAGCTTTCTTT
>-|TRBJ2-3|-|TRBV5-1
CASSLAGTDTQYF
TGCGCCAGCAGCCTCGCAGGCACAGATACGCAGTATTTT
>-|TRBJ2-5|-|TRBV7-2
CASSLGGWGSQETQYF
TGTGCCAGCAGCTTAGGGGGATGGGGCAGCCAAGAGACCCAGTACTTC
>-|TRBJ1-2|-|TRBV6-5
CASSYNSQGGGGYTF
TGTGCCAGCAGTTATAACAGCCAAGGAGGCGGTGGCTACACCTTC
>-|TRBJ2-3|-|TRBV10-3
CAISGGPTDTQYF
TGTGCCATCAGCGGGGGGCCCACAGATACGCAGTATTTT
>TRBD1|TRBJ1-4|-|TRBV7-2
CASSLDRDRKLFF
TGTGCCAGCAGCTTGGACAGGGACCGAAAACTGTTTTTT
>TRBD1|TRBJ2-2|-|TRBV7-3
CASSLMPRDRGPGELFF
TGTGCCAGCAGCTTAATGCCCCGGGACAGGGGGCCCGGGGAGCTGTTTTTT
>TRBD1|TRBJ1-1|few|TRBV3-1/TRBV3-2
CASSHLFRGRNTEAFF
TGTGCCAGCAGCCACCTATTTAGGGGGCGGAACACTGAAGCTTTCTTT
>-|TRBJ1-5|-|TRBV6-1
CASSEGKAQHF
TGTGCCAGCAGTGAGGGCAAGGCCCAGCATTTT
>-|TRBJ2-5|-|TRBV4-1
CASSPGRDLGETQYF
TGCGCCAGCAGCCCGGGACGGGACTTGGGGGAGACCCAGTACTTC
>TRBD1|TRBJ1-1|few|TRBV6-2/TRBV6-3
CASSWDRPWKAEAFF
TGTGCCAGCAGTTGGGACAGGCCGTGGAAAGCTGAAGCTTTCTTT
>-|TRBJ1-6|-|TRBV10-3
CAISDRGTDSYNSPLHF
TGTGCCATCAGTGACAGGGGAACTGACTCCTATAATTCACCCCTCCACTTT
>TRBD2|TRBJ2-7|-|TRBV4-1
CASSHAGLAAPSYEQYF
TGCGCCAGCAGCCATGCCGGACTAGCGGCGCCTTCCTACGAGCAGTACTTC
>-|TRBJ1-1|-|TRBV7-9
CASSLRGEAFF
TGTGCCAGCAGCTTAAGGGGTGAAGCTTTCTTT
>-|TRBJ1-1|-|TRBV10-3
CAISDVHARGNTEAFF
TGTGCCATCAGTGACGTTCACGCCCGAGGGAACACTGAAGCTTTCTTT
>-|TRBJ1-5|few|TRBV6-2/TRBV6-3
CASSYFTQGHSNQPQHF
TGTGCCAGCAGTTACTTCACCCAGGGACATAGCAATCAGCCCCAGCATTTT
>-|TRBJ1-5|-|TRBV4-1
CASSQGQVNQPQHF
TGCGCCAGCAGCCAAGGGCAGGTCAATCAGCCCCAGCATTTT
>TRBD2|TRBJ2-1|-|TRBV6-4
CASSSSGGANNEQFF
TGTGCCAGCAGCTCTAGCGGGGGAGCGAACAATGAGCAGTTCTTC